Listed below are T cell receptor beta chains from one sample, sequenced in a study of human T cells and chemical hapten exposure. One entry per CDR3 protein, called by TCRdb with MiXCR from the RACE reads. The sample yields approximately 85,000 distinct CDR3 sequences, 10% to 13% seen once. Source: whole blood, taken in connection with sensitization to the hapten diphenylcyclopropenone (DPC). The receptors come from a woman aged 25 to 39 with alopecia areata. Some clones in this sample may be carry-over from other donors' samples. Each CDR3 is given with its conserved first and last residue. Fields, in order: J gene, D gene, V gene, clone size, CDR3 protein, CDR3 DNA. A D gene is named only where the DNA matches it firmly. Clone size is not always given. Where it is, it says once, few, many or a class for expanded clones.

TRBJ1-5,NA,TRBV20-1,few,CSAWDTQTDQPQHF,TGCAGTGCTTGGGACACCCAGACGGATCAGCCCCAGCATTTT
TRBJ1-1,NA,TRBV20-1,NA,CSARDKDRQNTEAFF,TGCAGTGCTAGAGATAAGGACAGACAGAACACTGAAGCTTTCTTT
TRBJ1-4,NA,TRBV29-1,NA,CSVLISLGEKLFF,TGCAGCGTTCTAATAAGCTTGGGAGAAAAACTGTTTTTT
TRBJ2-6,NA,TRBV9,few,CASSPGGIGANVLTF,TGTGCCAGCAGCCCGGGGGGCATTGGGGCCAACGTCCTGACTTTC
TRBJ1-1,NA,TRBV12-3/TRBV12-4,many,CASSQEGRTANTEAFF,TGTGCCAGCAGTCAAGAGGGGAGGACGGCCAACACTGAAGCTTTCTTT
TRBJ2-2,NA,TRBV7-7,many,CASSLDSANTGELFF,TGTGCCAGCAGCTTAGACAGCGCGAACACCGGGGAGCTGTTTTTT
TRBJ2-1,TRBD2,TRBV20-1,many,CSAIGSGIFTEQFF,TGCAGTGCTATTGGTAGCGGGATTTTCACTGAGCAGTTCTTC
TRBJ2-7,NA,TRBV5-5,NA,CASSLVQASYEQYF,TGTGCCAGCAGCTTGGTCCAGGCCTCCTACGAGCAGTACTTC
TRBJ2-7,NA,TRBV28,NA,CASSLNVRLYEQYF,TGTGCCAGCAGTTTGAATGTAAGATTATACGAGCAGTACTTC
TRBJ1-5,NA,TRBV15,NA,CATSRDQVEVQHF,TGTGCCACCAGCAGAGATCAGGTTGAGGTCCAGCATTTT
TRBJ1-6,TRBD1,TRBV5-1,NA,CASSPQGSSYNSPLHF,TGCGCCAGCAGCCCACAGGGGAGCTCCTATAATTCACCCCTCCACTTT
TRBJ2-7,NA,TRBV11-2,few,CASSQARPREQYF,TGTGCCAGCAGCCAGGCCAGGCCTCGCGAGCAGTACTTC
TRBJ2-2,NA,TRBV19,NA,CASRLAANTGELFF,TGTGCCAGTAGGTTAGCTGCGAACACCGGGGAGCTGTTTTTT
TRBJ1-2,NA,TRBV12-3/TRBV12-4,few,CAVMGQNNYGYTF,TGTGCCGTTATGGGGCAGAATAACTATGGCTACACCTTC